This is a list of T cell receptor beta chains from one sample in a study of blood T cell repertoires in COVID-19. Generated by immunoSEQ multiplex PCR, the TCRdb table keeps only in-frame clones and is missing some. The repertoire holds around 120,000 clones, with around 89% as singletons. The source material was peripheral blood. These receptors were obtained from a man aged 45-60 years with acute or convalescent COVID-19. Each CDR3 is given with its conserved first and last residue. The D gene is left open where the match is weak. Clone size, where shown, is once, few, many, or a class for clones that have expanded.

clone size: .; V gene: TRBV30; J gene: TRBJ2-7; D gene: .; CDR3 DNA: TGTGCCTGGAGTAATGGGAGGAGGGAGTCCTACGAGCAGTACTTC; CDR3 protein: CAWSNGRRESYEQYF
clone size: .; V gene: TRBV7-2; J gene: TRBJ2-7; D gene: TRBD1; CDR3 DNA: TGTGCCAGCAGCTCGGGACAGGGGAATGGAGAGCAGTACTTC; CDR3 protein: CASSSGQGNGEQYF
clone size: .; V gene: TRBV14; J gene: TRBJ2-6; D gene: .; CDR3 DNA: TGTGCCAGCAGCCGCTATGGTGGGGCCAACGTCCTGACTTTC; CDR3 protein: CASSRYGGANVLTF
clone size: .; V gene: TRBV27; J gene: TRBJ2-1; D gene: TRBD2; CDR3 DNA: TGTGCCAGCAGGGAACTAGCGGGAGGGCCTGGAGAGCAGTTCTTC; CDR3 protein: CASRELAGGPGEQFF
clone size: .; V gene: TRBV5-1; J gene: TRBJ1-2; D gene: .; CDR3 DNA: TGCGCCAGCAGCTTAGCAAATAACTATGGCTACACCTTC; CDR3 protein: CASSLANNYGYTF
clone size: .; V gene: TRBV30; J gene: TRBJ1-3; D gene: .; CDR3 DNA: TGTGCCTGGAGTGTACAAGGGGTTGGAAACACCATATATTTT; CDR3 protein: CAWSVQGVGNTIYF
clone size: .; V gene: TRBV24-1; J gene: TRBJ1-2; D gene: TRBD1; CDR3 DNA: TGTGCCACCAGTGACTCCGTCACGACAGGGAACTATGGCTACACCTTC; CDR3 protein: CATSDSVTTGNYGYTF
clone size: .; V gene: TRBV27; J gene: TRBJ1-3; D gene: .; CDR3 DNA: TGTGCCAGCAGCGGAGGACGGTCTGGAAACACCATATATTTT; CDR3 protein: CASSGGRSGNTIYF
clone size: .; V gene: TRBV6-5; J gene: TRBJ2-2; D gene: .; CDR3 DNA: TGTGCCAGCAGTTACTCGAAGGGGGTTACCGGGGAGCTGTTTTTT; CDR3 protein: CASSYSKGVTGELFF
clone size: .; V gene: TRBV5-4; J gene: TRBJ1-6; D gene: .; CDR3 DNA: TGTGCCAGCAGCTCGCTCGGGGGGCAGAATAATTCACCCCTCCACTTT; CDR3 protein: CASSSLGGQNNSPLHF
clone size: .; V gene: TRBV9; J gene: TRBJ2-7; D gene: .; CDR3 DNA: TGTGCCAGCAGCGTAGGTGGCAGTCCCTACGAGCAGTACTTC; CDR3 protein: CASSVGGSPYEQYF
clone size: .; V gene: TRBV19; J gene: TRBJ1-1; D gene: .; CDR3 DNA: TGTGCCAGTAGTGTCGGTACAGGGTGGGACACTGAAGCTTTCTTT; CDR3 protein: CASSVGTGWDTEAFF
clone size: .; V gene: TRBV15; J gene: TRBJ1-1; D gene: .; CDR3 DNA: TGTGCCACCAGCAGAGGAGGAGGGAACACTGAAGCTTTCTTT; CDR3 protein: CATSRGGGNTEAFF
clone size: .; V gene: TRBV18; J gene: TRBJ1-4; D gene: TRBD1; CDR3 DNA: TGTGCCAGCTCACCAGAGATAGGGACAGTGAATGAAAAACTGTTTTTT; CDR3 protein: CASSPEIGTVNEKLFF
clone size: .; V gene: TRBV7-8; J gene: TRBJ2-7; D gene: .; CDR3 DNA: TGTGCCAGCAGCCCCCGGCAGTGGAGCTCCTACGAGCAGTACTTC; CDR3 protein: CASSPRQWSSYEQYF
clone size: .; V gene: TRBV27; J gene: TRBJ2-7; D gene: TRBD2; CDR3 DNA: TGTGCCAGCAGCGCTCGGACTAGCGGTTACTACGAGCAGTACTTC; CDR3 protein: CASSARTSGYYEQYF
clone size: .; V gene: TRBV7-2; J gene: TRBJ2-3; D gene: .; CDR3 DNA: TGTGCCAGCAGCTCCCCTCGGGGCCAGCGGGGCACAGATACGCAGTATTTT; CDR3 protein: CASSSPRGQRGTDTQYF
clone size: .; V gene: TRBV5-1; J gene: TRBJ1-3; D gene: .; CDR3 DNA: TGCGCCAGCAGCCCCGGGGGGGCTGGAAACACCATATATTTT; CDR3 protein: CASSPGGAGNTIYF
clone size: .; V gene: TRBV19; J gene: TRBJ1-5; D gene: TRBD1; CDR3 DNA: TGTGCCAGTAGTTGGACAGGGAGGGGCGATCAGCCCCAGCATTTT; CDR3 protein: CASSWTGRGDQPQHF
clone size: few; V gene: TRBV9; J gene: TRBJ2-1; D gene: .; CDR3 DNA: TGTGCCAGCAGCGTTCGCACGCAGGGTGGGGAGCAGTTCTTC; CDR3 protein: CASSVRTQGGEQFF